The present TCR beta chain was sequenced within a study of regulatory T cells in long-lasting Graves disease. Combining iRepertoire HTBI primers with Arm-PCR of CDR3 regions, the authors built TCR beta libraries. TCRdb re-analysed the multiplex PCR reads in MiXCR, keeping a single row per CDR3 protein. The sample lists around 420,000 distinct CDR3 sequences, roughly 15% seen once, with around a fifth in the top ten. Noted time point: newly diagnosed GD, antithyroid drugs for less than 3 months. The TCR library was made from RNA extracted from PBMCs. V shed 4 bases and J shed 8 bases, with 14 bases lying between them. The CDR3 extends over 13 amino acids. Per germline, CDR1 MGHDK and CDR2 SYGVNS.

Material: peripheral blood mononuclear cells (PBMCs), obtained at new diagnosis, from a patient treated with antithyroid drugs. The chain joins TRBV25-1 to TRBJ1-2; D is unclear. The sequence was collected from a female donor with Graves disease. The chain's CDR3 is CASSGWGFWGYTF. For the CDR3, the DNA is TGTGCCAGCAGTGGATGGGGATTTTGGGGCTACACCTTC.